Shown below are 17 T cell receptor beta chains from a single sample sequenced in a study of cytomegalovirus exposure and HLA in healthy donors. Clones were sequenced by immunoSEQ multiplex PCR, and TCRdb holds only the in-frame ones, with some missing. In the table there are under 300,000 clones, 90% of which are singletons. The sequenced sample consisted of PBMCs. The receptors derive from a woman aged 18-35 years in good health and CMV-seronegative.

The CDR3 protein is CASSSTAWNTEAFF. CDR3 DNA: TGTGCCAGCAGCTCGACAGCGTGGAACACTGAAGCTTTCTTT. J is TRBJ1-1 and V is TRBV7-9, with D maybe TRBD1 (5 bases). The CDR3 has 14 amino acids. Deletions cut 4 bases from V and 1 base from J, with 10 bases between. Germline V gives CDR1 SEHNR, CDR2 FQNEAQ (reference sequence).

This clone occurred once. The rearrangement joins TRBV19 to TRBJ1-6, with 7 positions matching TRBD1. The length of the CDR3 is 14 residues. In germline, CDR1 is LNHDA, CDR2 SQIVND (reference sequence). V dropped 6 bases and J dropped 5; count of bases not matched to a gene: 4. The CDR3 bases are TGTGCCAGTAGGACAGGGAATGATAATTCACCCCTCCACTTT. This encodes CASRTGNDNSPLHF.

The CDR3, as DNA: TGTGCCAGCGGAAATAGCGGGGGGAACACAGATACGCAGTATTTT. Translated, it gives CASGNSGGNTDTQYF. The chain has TRBV27 and TRBJ2-3, with 10 bases identical to TRBD2. The trim removed 8 bases at V and 2 bases at J, leaving 7 bases unmatched. Germline V gene sequence: CDR1 MNHEY, CDR2 SMNVEV (reference sequence). CDR3 length: 15 amino acids.

CDR3: CASSRQGINEKLFF. The CDR3 DNA reads as TGTGCCAGCAGCCGACAGGGGATTAATGAAAAACTGTTTTTT. The chain uses TRBV5-6 and TRBJ1-4, with 8 bases identical to TRBD1. The CDR3 runs to 14 residues. The V gene end was trimmed by 4 bases and the J gene end by 4 bases; junction bases not matched to a gene: 3. Germline V gene data show CDR1 as SGHDT and CDR2 as YYEEEE.

This chain joins TRBV2 and TRBJ2-3; D unresolved. This CDR3 has 16 amino acids. V lost 8 bases, J lost 0 bases, and 18 bases lay in between. Germline V gene sequence: CDR1 SNHLY, CDR2 FYNNEI. CDR3 region: CASRITLRQSTDTQYF. The CDR3 region has the DNA TGTGCCAGCCGAATTACCCTCAGGCAAAGCACAGATACGCAGTATTTT. Combining the CDR3 with reference TRBV2 and TRBJ2-3 gives the whole variable domain EPEVTQTPSHQVTQMGQEVILRCVPISNHLYFYWYRQILGQKVEFLVSFYNNEISEKSEIFDDQFSVERPDGSNFTLKIRSTKLEDSAMYFCASRITLRQSTDTQYFGPGTRLTVL.

The V call is TRBV11-3, the J call TRBJ2-1; TRBD1 matches at 9 bases. With 5 bases clipped from V and 0 bases from J, the junction kept 5 bases outside the gene matches. This CDR3 contains 16 residues. Looked up from germline, CDR1 is SGHNT and CDR2 is YENEEA. CDR3 protein: CASSPRQGVSYNEQFF. CDR3 sequence (DNA): TGTGCCAGCAGCCCACGACAGGGGGTCTCCTACAATGAGCAGTTCTTC.

This chain links TRBV5-6 with TRBJ1-4; no clear D gene. CDR1 and CDR2 (germline): SGHDT, YYEEEE. The CDR3 is made up of 17 amino acids. V lost 3 bases and J lost 8, with 23 bases in between. This chain's CDR3 is CASSWGGGRGAHEKLFF. The CDR3 DNA reads TGTGCCAGCAGCTGGGGTGGAGGACGAGGAGCCCACGAAAAACTGTTTTTT.

The chain combines TRBV7-9 with TRBJ1-2; D gene uncertain. The V gene lost 0 bases and the J gene lost 4 bases, with 9 bases spanning the gap. CDR1 SEHNR and CDR2 FQNEAQ come from the germline V gene (reference sequence). The CDR3 is 14 residues long. CDR3 DNA sequence: TGTGCCAGCAGCTTAGCGCAGGCCGGCTATGGCTACACCTTC. It encodes CASSLAQAGYGYTF.

This clone was seen just once. The chain joins TRBV7-2 to TRBJ2-5; possibly TRBD2 for D (5 bases). Germline-derived CDR1 and CDR2 are SGHTA and FQGNSA. Trimming shortened V by 5 bases and J by 0 bases, and 16 bases separated the two germline ends. This CDR3 has 16 residues. CDR3 in DNA: TGTGCCAGCAGCCTCCCTTCTTGGCGGGACCAAGAGACCCAGTACTTC. Amino acid sequence: CASSLPSWRDQETQYF.

The DNA for the CDR3 is TGCGCCAGCAGCTTGGAACAGGGCTACGAGCAGTACTTC. Its protein is CASSLEQGYEQYF. The rearrangement joins TRBV5-1 to TRBJ2-7; TRBD1 might be the D (6 bases). V was clipped by 0 bases and J by 3 bases, with 7 bases between them. Looked up from germline, CDR1 is SGHRS and CDR2 is YFSETQ. CDR3 length: 13 residues. The full variable domain, rest sourced from reference TRBV5-1 and TRBJ2-7, is KAGVTQTPRYLIKTRGQQVTLSCSPISGHRSVSWYQQTPGQGLQFLFEYFSETQRNKGNFPGRFSGRQFSNSRSEMNVSTLELGDSALYLCASSLEQGYEQYFGPGTRLTVT.

This rearrangement joins TRBV4-1 to TRBJ2-3; 7 bases are shared with TRBD1. V was pared by 2 bases and J by 3 bases, with 2 bases of the junction left unmatched. CDR3 length: 14 residues. From germline, CDR1 is MGHRA and CDR2 YSYEKL. The CDR3 reads CASSQRQGTDTQYF. The DNA for the CDR3 is TGCGCCAGCAGCCAAAGACAGGGAACAGATACGCAGTATTTT.

The table lists this clone with a few counts. The gene calls are TRBV27 and TRBJ2-7, with 8 bases identical to TRBD2. The V segment lost 5 bases and the J segment 6 bases; nucleotides outside the gene matches: 12. CDR3 length: 15 residues. Germline loops: CDR1 MNHEY, CDR2 SMNVEV (reference sequence). The CDR3, as DNA: TGTGCCAGCAGTCCCCCGGGACTAGAAGGATCCGAGCAGTACTTC. Translated: CASSPPGLEGSEQYF.

This rearrangement joins TRBV28 to TRBJ1-2; TRBD1 matches at 7 bases. This CDR3 contains 14 residues. The germline gives CDR1 MDHEN, CDR2 SYDVKM. Germline trimming cut 5 bases from V and 4 bases from J; bases unmatched to any gene: 7. CDR3 DNA sequence: TGTGCCAGCAGTGCCACCACAGGGGTCTATGGCTACACCTTC. Translated: CASSATTGVYGYTF.

CDR3 in amino acids: CASSYAGGTNEKLFF. The CDR3 DNA reads TGTGCCAGCAGTTACGCGGGGGGAACTAATGAAAAACTGTTTTTT. The rearrangement links TRBV6-5 to TRBJ1-4; a weak D match, TRBD1 (5 bases). This CDR3 region has 15 residues. Deletions cut 2 bases from V and 1 base from J, with 8 bases between. Looked up from germline, CDR1 is MNHEY and CDR2 is SVGAGI.

This chain uses TRBV7-9 with TRBJ2-1; 7 bases line up with TRBD1. V trimming: 1 base; J trimming: 5 bases; junction bases outside the gene matches: 2. Germline assignment: CDR1 SEHNR and CDR2 FQNEAQ (reference sequence). The CDR3 loop spans 14 amino acids. In DNA, the CDR3 is TGTGCCAGCAGCTTAGATGGGACAGACAATGAGCAGTTCTTC. It specifies CASSLDGTDNEQFF.

The rearrangement uses TRBV7-8 and TRBJ1-2; 7 bases agree with TRBD1. After removal of 1 base from V and 4 bases from J, the junction contained 12 bases not matched to a gene. This CDR3 has 17 residues. Germline values: CDR1 SGHVS, CDR2 FQNEAQ. The CDR3 DNA follows: TGTGCCAGCAGCTTAGACGAAATGACAGGGTATCGCTATGGCTACACCTTC. Its translation: CASSLDEMTGYRYGYTF.

V is TRBV7-8 and J is TRBJ2-2; 7 bases fit TRBD2. CDR3 size: 17 residues. Trimming at V came to 5 bases and at J to 0 bases, leaving 9 bases not matched to a gene. Looked up from germline, CDR1 is SGHVS and CDR2 is FQNEAQ. This chain's CDR3 is CASSVLSGIANTGELFF. Here the CDR3 DNA reads TGTGCCAGCAGCGTCCTCAGCGGGATCGCGAACACCGGGGAGCTGTTTTTT.